A selection of T cell receptor beta chains follows, all from one sample in a study of tumor-infiltrating lymphocytes in primary liver carcinoma. Each CDR3 protein gets one entry after TCRdb re-called the multiplex PCR reads with MiXCR. This sample carries 300,000 to 350,000 distinct CDR3 sequences, about 65% of them seen once, and the ten largest clones take roughly 6%. The sequenced sample consisted of peripheral blood. The source is a man aged 40-49 years with primary liver carcinoma and hepatitis B virus infection. The CDR3 runs from the conserved cysteine through the conserved F or W. Fields, in order: clone size, J gene, D gene, V gene, CDR3 DNA, CDR3 protein. The D gene is left open where the match is weak. Clone size is given for some rows only: seen once, a few or many times, or a class if the clone is expanded.

abundance: once
j_gene: TRBJ2-4
d_gene: .
v_gene: TRBV6-1
CDR3nt: TGTGCCAGCAGTGGATTGGGTAACATTCAGTACTTC
CDR3aa: CASSGLGNIQYF

abundance: few
j_gene: TRBJ1-5
d_gene: .
v_gene: TRBV28
CDR3nt: TGTGCCAGCAGCCCCGTTTGGGGGGCGAGGAATCAGCCCCAGCATTTT
CDR3aa: CASSPVWGARNQPQHF

abundance: .
j_gene: TRBJ2-2
d_gene: TRBD2
v_gene: TRBV11-2
CDR3nt: TGTGCCAGCAGCGCCGGGACTAGCGCAGACGGGGAGCTGTTCTTT
CDR3aa: CASSAGTSADGELFF

abundance: .
j_gene: TRBJ2-3
d_gene: .
v_gene: TRBV4-3
CDR3nt: TGCGCCAGCAGCCAGGATCAGGTGTGGACAGATACGCAGTATTTT
CDR3aa: CASSQDQVWTDTQYF

abundance: few
j_gene: TRBJ1-1
d_gene: .
v_gene: TRBV6-5
CDR3nt: TGTGCCAGCAGTTACGTAGCCGTACCTAGGTACACTGAAGCTTTCTTT
CDR3aa: CASSYVAVPRYTEAFF

abundance: .
j_gene: TRBJ2-3
d_gene: .
v_gene: TRBV5-4
CDR3nt: TGTGCCAGCAGCGTGTTCGCGGATAAGCAGTATTTT
CDR3aa: CASSVFADKQYF

abundance: .
j_gene: TRBJ2-4
d_gene: .
v_gene: TRBV11-2
CDR3nt: TGTGCCAGCAGCCTACCAACGAGGGGGAGGGTCAAAAACATCCAGTACTTC
CDR3aa: CASSLPTRGRVKNIQYF

abundance: .
j_gene: TRBJ2-3
d_gene: .
v_gene: TRBV11-1
CDR3nt: TGTGCCAGCTGCTTAGCGCTGGGGTCCCCAGATACACAGTATTTT
CDR3aa: CASCLALGSPDTQYF

abundance: .
j_gene: TRBJ2-1
d_gene: .
v_gene: TRBV6-6
CDR3nt: TGTGCCTGCAGTTACCTAGGCGGGGCCAATAATGAGCAGTTCTTC
CDR3aa: CACSYLGGANNEQFF

abundance: .
j_gene: TRBJ2-1
d_gene: TRBD1
v_gene: TRBV10-2
CDR3nt: TGCGCCAGCAGTTGGGGACAGGGTCCCTACAATGAGCAGTTCTTC
CDR3aa: CASSWGQGPYNEQFF

abundance: .
j_gene: TRBJ2-1
d_gene: .
v_gene: TRBV10-3
CDR3nt: TGTGCCTTAAGTGCCTCCGGGACGGCGAATAATGGGCAGCTCTTC
CDR3aa: CALSASGTANNGQLF

abundance: .
j_gene: TRBJ2-7
d_gene: .
v_gene: TRBV4-2
CDR3nt: TGTGCCAGCAGCGGACGAGACTACCAGACCTACAAGCAGTACTTC
CDR3aa: CASSGRDYQTYKQYF

abundance: many
j_gene: TRBJ2-5
d_gene: .
v_gene: TRBV7-9
CDR3nt: TGTGCCAGCACATCCGCGGGCCGGGAGACCCAGTACTTC
CDR3aa: CASTSAGRETQYF

abundance: .
j_gene: TRBJ2-1
d_gene: .
v_gene: TRBV11-2
CDR3nt: TGTGCCAGCAGCCGATGTCGGGGCAATGAGCAGTTCTTC
CDR3aa: CASSRCRGNEQFF

abundance: few
j_gene: TRBJ1-3
d_gene: TRBD1
v_gene: TRBV7-9
CDR3nt: TGTGCCAGCGCACCCGGAGGGGGACAGGCTGGAAACACCATATATTTT
CDR3aa: CASAPGGGQAGNTIYF

abundance: .
j_gene: TRBJ2-5
d_gene: .
v_gene: TRBV11-2
CDR3nt: TGTGCCAGCAGCTTCGGCAGTAGTAGGGGAGAGACCCAGTACTTC
CDR3aa: CASSFGSSRGETQYF

abundance: many
j_gene: TRBJ2-7
d_gene: TRBD2
v_gene: TRBV4-2
CDR3nt: TGTGCCAGCAGCCAACTAGGACTAGCGGGAGTATCCTACGAGCAGTACTTC
CDR3aa: CASSQLGLAGVSYEQYF

abundance: few
j_gene: TRBJ2-1
d_gene: .
v_gene: TRBV4-1
CDR3nt: TGCGCCAGCAGCCAAGATGGACGGGAGCCAAATGAGCAGTTCTTC
CDR3aa: CASSQDGREPNEQFF

abundance: medium-sized
j_gene: TRBJ2-7
d_gene: .
v_gene: TRBV11-2
CDR3nt: TGTGCCAGCAGCTTAGCGGGCACCTACGAGCAGTACTTC
CDR3aa: CASSLAGTYEQYF

abundance: many
j_gene: TRBJ1-5
d_gene: .
v_gene: TRBV6-1
CDR3nt: TGTGCCAGCAGTGGGGTCAGTATTGGGCCTAATCAGCCCCAGCATTTT
CDR3aa: CASSGVSIGPNQPQHF

abundance: many
j_gene: TRBJ2-3
d_gene: TRBD2
v_gene: TRBV4-1
CDR3nt: TGCGCCAGCAGCCAAGATCAGACTAGCGGGAGTGGAGATACGCAGTATTTT
CDR3aa: CASSQDQTSGSGDTQYF

abundance: .
j_gene: TRBJ2-1
d_gene: TRBD1
v_gene: TRBV6-5
CDR3nt: TGTGCCAGCGGAAAACAGGGGGCAGAATCCCCCTACAATGAGCAGTTCTTC
CDR3aa: CASGKQGAESPYNEQFF

abundance: few
j_gene: TRBJ2-7
d_gene: .
v_gene: TRBV7-8
CDR3nt: TGTGCCAGCAGCTTAGGGCAGTACTCCTACGAGCAGTACTTC
CDR3aa: CASSLGQYSYEQYF

abundance: .
j_gene: TRBJ2-5
d_gene: .
v_gene: TRBV2
CDR3nt: TGTGCCATCCTAACGTCTGGAGAGACCCAGTACTTC
CDR3aa: CAILTSGETQYF

abundance: .
j_gene: TRBJ2-3
d_gene: .
v_gene: TRBV12-3/TRBV12-4
CDR3nt: TGTGCCAGCAGTTTATCGGTGGGCCTTAGCACAGATACGCAGTATTTT
CDR3aa: CASSLSVGLSTDTQYF

abundance: .
j_gene: TRBJ2-1
d_gene: TRBD1
v_gene: TRBV29-1
CDR3nt: TGCAGCGCGGCCGGGACAGGGAATACCGAGCACTTCTTC
CDR3aa: CSAAGTGNTEHFF

abundance: .
j_gene: TRBJ1-1
d_gene: TRBD1
v_gene: TRBV10-3
CDR3nt: TGTGCCATCAGTGATTCCGGGACAGACGACACTGAAGCTTTCTTT
CDR3aa: CAISDSGTDDTEAFF

abundance: .
j_gene: TRBJ1-6
d_gene: TRBD1
v_gene: TRBV6-5
CDR3nt: TGTGCCAGCAGTCACACGACAGGGGATAACTCACCCCTCCACTTT
CDR3aa: CASSHTTGDNSPLHF